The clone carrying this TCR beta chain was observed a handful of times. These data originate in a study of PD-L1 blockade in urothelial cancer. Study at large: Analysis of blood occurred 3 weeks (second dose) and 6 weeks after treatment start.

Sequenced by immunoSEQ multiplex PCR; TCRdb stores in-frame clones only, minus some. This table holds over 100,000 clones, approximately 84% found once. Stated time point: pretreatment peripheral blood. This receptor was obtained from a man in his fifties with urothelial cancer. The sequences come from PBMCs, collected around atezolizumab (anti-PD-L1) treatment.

The CDR3 DNA reads as TGTGCCAGAAGCCGTGGGACTAGCGGGGCAAACAACTCCTACAATGAGCAGTTCTTC. It encodes CARSRGTSGANNSYNEQFF. The gene calls are TRBV5-3 and TRBJ2-1, with 13 bases identical to TRBD2. TRBV5-3 is reported as an ORF; its role is uncertain. The CDR3 spans 19 residues. V lost 4 bases and J lost 0; bases outside the gene matches: 10.